A selection of T cell receptor beta chains follows, all from one sample in a study of response to subunit inactivated influenza vaccine. TCRdb reanalysed the RT-PCR reads using MiXCR and keeps one entry per CDR3 protein. The data hold 650,000 to 850,000 distinct CDR3 sequences, with 11% to 15% observed a single time. The specimen comprised PBMCs from blood, sampled 14 to 15 days before vaccination. These receptors originate from a man aged 50 to 59 who received an inactivated influenza vaccine. Both conserved end residues are trimmed from each CDR3. D genes are given only for firm matches.

v_gene	j_gene	d_gene	CDR3aa
TRBV7-9	TRBJ2-3	TRBD2	ASSFTSGGATDTQY
TRBV4-1	TRBJ2-7	NA	ASSLTSLARDSYEQY
TRBV9	TRBJ1-2	NA	ASSTRLDRGYGYT
TRBV18	TRBJ2-5	NA	ASSPRGAGETQY
TRBV10-1	TRBJ2-3	TRBD1	ASAATGSHRDTQY
TRBV20-1	TRBJ1-1	NA	SEYRQNTEAF
TRBV5-6	TRBJ2-1	NA	ASSSSLLYNEQF
TRBV4-2	TRBJ2-2	NA	ASSQDRSYTGELF
TRBV28	TRBJ1-6	NA	ASSPPPGGGLYNSPLH
TRBV7-9	TRBJ1-1	NA	ASSLVGEEAF
TRBV5-6	TRBJ2-2	NA	ASSLYPTGELF
TRBV7-9	TRBJ2-7	NA	ASSPATGIGEQY
TRBV5-1	TRBJ2-5	NA	ASSLAAGARETQY
TRBV4-3	TRBJ2-1	TRBD1	ASSQDLRGYNEQF
TRBV20-1	TRBJ1-6	NA	SAREWGRSSYNSPLH
TRBV20-1	TRBJ2-1	NA	SALLGNEQF
TRBV28	TRBJ2-3	TRBD1	ASSFRAGGRTDTQY
TRBV7-2	TRBJ2-1	NA	ASSFSSGRLTANEQF
TRBV7-2	TRBJ2-1	TRBD1	ASSLAGTGTYNEQF
TRBV6-2/TRBV6-3	TRBJ2-6	TRBD1	ASSYTLGQGTATANVLT
TRBV28	TRBJ2-1	NA	ASSGLLQF
TRBV7-8	TRBJ2-2	NA	ASSPDPKTGELF
TRBV6-1	TRBJ1-1	NA	ASNRGSTEAF
TRBV28	TRBJ1-6	NA	ATRQSYNSPLH
TRBV20-1	TRBJ2-2	NA	SASVRGKGTGELF
TRBV29-1	TRBJ2-5	NA	SVLHQETQY
TRBV5-1	TRBJ1-2	NA	ASSDGTSQTGGYT
TRBV7-3	TRBJ2-1	TRBD2	ASSSGTSGRINEQF
TRBV12-3/TRBV12-4	TRBJ2-4	NA	ASSPPLGNIQY